Presented here are 5 T cell receptor beta chains from one specimen sequenced in a study of T-cell reconstitution after alpha-beta-depleted transplantation in children. The library targeted TCRbeta and was prepared with unique molecular identifiers. MiXCR, applied by TCRdb to the PCR reads, yields one record per CDR3 protein. Of roughly 590,000 distinct CDR3 sequences in the sample, approximately 16% were seen once. Sequences were derived from PBMCs from the stem cell graft donor, sampled from the stem cell graft. The source of these receptors is a human donor who donated a stem cell graft to a child with acute myeloid leukemia.

This clonotype was found a few times. This sequence joins TRBV7-2 and TRBJ1-5; no clear D. V lost 0 bases and J 6 bases, leaving 12 bases between the germline ends. The CDR3 sequence is 15 residues long. The germline gives CDR1 SGHTA, CDR2 FQGNSA. The CDR3 DNA is TGTGCCAGCAGCTTAGCGGCGGGGTGGGGTCAGCCCCAGCATTTT. Amino acid sequence: CASSLAAGWGQPQHF. The full variable domain, in which reference TRBV7-2 and TRBJ1-5 provide the parts outside the CDR3, is GAGVSQSPSNKVTEKGKDVELRCDPISGHTALYWYRQSLGQGLEFLIYFQGNSAPDKSGLPSDRFSAERTGGSVSTLTIQRTQQEDSAVYLCASSLAAGWGQPQHFGDGTRLSIL.

There are many counts of this clonotype. This chain joins TRBV20-1 and TRBJ2-1; 10 nucleotides match TRBD2. This CDR3 has 15 amino acids. Germline trimming cut 3 bases from V and 5 bases from J; bases unmatched to any gene: 7. Germline-derived CDR1 and CDR2 are DFQATT and SNEGSKA (reference sequence). The CDR3 protein is CSASLTSGPNNEQFF. In DNA form, the CDR3 reads TGCAGTGCTAGTTTGACTAGCGGGCCGAACAATGAGCAGTTCTTC.

This chain connects TRBV30 to TRBJ2-7, with 7 bases matching TRBD1. Germline CDR1 reads GTSNPN; CDR2 reads SVGIG (reference sequence). V shed 1 base, J shed 1 base, and the junction held 10 bases outside the gene matches. This CDR3 has 16 residues. In DNA, the CDR3 is TGTGCCTGGAGTGAAGCCCTCCACAGGGGTTCCTACGAGCAGTACTTC. As protein: CAWSEALHRGSYEQYF. The full variable domain, with the rest looked up from reference TRBV30 and TRBJ2-7, is SQTIHQWPATLVQPVGSPLSLECTVEGTSNPNLYWYRQAAGRGLQLLFYSVGIGQISSEVPQNLSASRPQDRQFILSSKKLLLSDSGFYLCAWSEALHRGSYEQYFGPGTRLTVT.

The chain employs TRBV15 and TRBJ2-6; D may be TRBD2 (5 bases). V lost 0 bases, J lost 2 bases, and 8 bases lay in between. The CDR3 length is 16 residues. CDR1 is LNHNV and CDR2 is YYDKDF in the germline V gene (reference sequence). In nucleotides, the CDR3 is TGTGCCACCAGCAGAGACGGGATAACTGGGGCCAACGTCCTGACTTTC. Its translation: CATSRDGITGANVLTF.

This clonotype was observed at least ten times. The V gene is TRBV20-1, the J gene TRBJ1-3; tentatively, D is TRBD1 (5 bases). V was cut by 1 base and J by 0 bases, with 16 bases left in between. Germline loops: CDR1 DFQATT, CDR2 SNEGSKA (reference sequence). The length of the CDR3 is 17 residues. The CDR3 bases are TGCAGTGCTAGAGCCAATCTGGGGGTTACCTCTGGAAACACCATATATTTT. Encoded protein: CSARANLGVTSGNTIYF.